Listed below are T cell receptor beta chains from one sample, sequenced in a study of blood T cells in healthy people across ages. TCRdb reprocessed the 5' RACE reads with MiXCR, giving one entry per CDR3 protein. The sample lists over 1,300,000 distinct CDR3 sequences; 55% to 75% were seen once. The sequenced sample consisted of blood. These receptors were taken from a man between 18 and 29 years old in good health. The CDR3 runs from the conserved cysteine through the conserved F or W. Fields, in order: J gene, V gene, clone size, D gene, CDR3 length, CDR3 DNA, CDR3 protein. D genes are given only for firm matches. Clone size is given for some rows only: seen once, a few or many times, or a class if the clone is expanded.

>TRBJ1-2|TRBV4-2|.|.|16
TGTGCCAGCAGCCACCGACCGGGACGCCCCGACTATGGCTACACCTTC
CASSHRPGRPDYGYTF
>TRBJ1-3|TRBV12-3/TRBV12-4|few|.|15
TGTGCCAGCAGTTTACACAGGGACATTGGAAACACCATATATTTT
CASSLHRDIGNTIYF
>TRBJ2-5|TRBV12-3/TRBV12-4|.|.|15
TGTGCCAGCAGTCTGACAACGGGACAAGGGGAGACCCAGTACTTC
CASSLTTGQGETQYF
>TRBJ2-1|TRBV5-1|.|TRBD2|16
TGCGCCAGCAGGGCGGGAGAGTTGAGCTCCTACAATGAGCGGTTCTTC
CASRAGELSSYNERFF
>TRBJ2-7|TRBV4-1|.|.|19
TGCGCCAGCAGCCAAGGGCAGGGAATTCTAGGTTCCCTCATCTACGAGCAGTACTTC
CASSQGQGILGSLIYEQYF
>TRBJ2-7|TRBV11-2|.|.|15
TGTGCCAGCAGCTTAGATCTGACTAGGGAGGACGAGCAGTACTTC
CASSLDLTREDEQYF
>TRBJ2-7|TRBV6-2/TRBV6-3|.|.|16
TGTGCCAGCAGTCTTCACAGACCTTCTCTCTCCTACGAGCAGTACTTC
CASSLHRPSLSYEQYF
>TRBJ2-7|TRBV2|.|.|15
TGTGCCAGCAGTGAAAAGGACACAGGCTACTACGAGCAGTACTTC
CASSEKDTGYYEQYF
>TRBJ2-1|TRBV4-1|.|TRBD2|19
TGCGCCAGCAGCCAAGTGGCTAGCGGGGGGTCGAGCTCCTACAATGAGCAGTTCTTC
CASSQVASGGSSSYNEQFF
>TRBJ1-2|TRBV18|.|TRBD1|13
TGTGCCAGCTCACCCGACAGGGGTGATGGCTACACCTTC
CASSPDRGDGYTF
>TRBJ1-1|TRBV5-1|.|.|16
TGCGCCAGCAGCGCGGGGGCAGGGGAACCGAACACTGAAGCTTTCTTT
CASSAGAGEPNTEAFF
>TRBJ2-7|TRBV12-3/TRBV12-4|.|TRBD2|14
TGTGCCAGCAGTTTACGGGACTACTACAATGAGCAGTACTTC
CASSLRDYYNEQYF
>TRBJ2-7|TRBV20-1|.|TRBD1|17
TGCAGTTGGCCGGGACAGGGGAGTCTTAAGGCGGACAATGAGCAGTACTTC
CSWPGQGSLKADNEQYF
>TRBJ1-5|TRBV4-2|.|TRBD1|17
TGTGCCAGCAGCCAAGGGGACAGGGAAGGTAACAATCAGCCCCAGCATTTT
CASSQGDREGNNQPQHF
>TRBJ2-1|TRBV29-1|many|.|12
TGCAGCGTTGACTCTGAGGCGAATGAGCAGTTCTTC
CSVDSEANEQFF
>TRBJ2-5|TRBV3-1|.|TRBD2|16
TGTGCCAGCAGCCAAGTCGTACTAGCGGGGCAAGAGACCCAGTACTTC
CASSQVVLAGQETQYF
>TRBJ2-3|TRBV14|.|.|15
TGTGCCAGCAGCCAAGCCAAGACTAACACAGATACGCAGTATTTT
CASSQAKTNTDTQYF
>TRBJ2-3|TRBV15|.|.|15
TGTGCCACCAGCAGAGATCGGTCGTCCACAGATACGCAGTATTTT
CATSRDRSSTDTQYF
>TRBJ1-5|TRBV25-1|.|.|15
TGTGCCAGCAGTGAGGGTCTCTTGCTAGATCAGCCCCAGCATTTT
CASSEGLLLDQPQHF
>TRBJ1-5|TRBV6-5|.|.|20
TGTGCCAGCAGTTACAGTCTAGGCAGGGGATTGATAGGTAGCAATCAGCCCCAGCATTTT
CASSYSLGRGLIGSNQPQHF
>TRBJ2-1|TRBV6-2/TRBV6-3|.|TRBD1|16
TGTGCCAGCAGCTCCTTGGACAGGGGCGGCTACAATGAGCAGTTCTTC
CASSSLDRGGYNEQFF
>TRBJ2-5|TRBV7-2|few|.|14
TGTGCCAGCAGCTTAAGCAATAGTGGCGGTGAGCAGTACTTC
CASSLSNSGGEQYF
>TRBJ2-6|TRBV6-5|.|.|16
TGTGCCAGCAGTTACTCGGAACTCTCTGGGGCCAACGTCCTGACTTTC
CASSYSELSGANVLTF
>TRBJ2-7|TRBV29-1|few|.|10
TGCAGCGGCCGAGAAGAAACCCAGTACTTC
CSGREETQYF
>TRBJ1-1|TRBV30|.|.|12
TGTGCCTGGAGTCCGTGGGACACTGAAGCTTTCTTT
CAWSPWDTEAFF
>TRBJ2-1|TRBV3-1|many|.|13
TGTGCCAGCAGCCATAGCGTGTACAATGAGCAGTTCTTC
CASSHSVYNEQFF
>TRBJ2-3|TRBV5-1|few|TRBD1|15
TGCGCCAGCACCCGTACGGGACAGGGTGGAGATACGCAGTATTTT
CASTRTGQGGDTQYF
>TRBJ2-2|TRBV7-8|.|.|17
TGTGCCAGCAGCTTAGTTTTTCCCGGGTTGGACACCGGGGAGCTGTTTTTT
CASSLVFPGLDTGELFF
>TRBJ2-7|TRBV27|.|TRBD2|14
TGTGCCACATCACTAGCGGGGTACTCCTACGAGCAGTACTTC
CATSLAGYSYEQYF
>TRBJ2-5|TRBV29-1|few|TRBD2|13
TGCAGCGTTACCCTAGCGGACCAAGAGACCCAGTACTTC
CSVTLADQETQYF
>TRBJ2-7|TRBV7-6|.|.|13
TGTGCCAGCAGCTGGGTAGATCTAGGCGAGCAGTACTTC
CASSWVDLGEQYF
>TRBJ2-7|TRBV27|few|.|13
TGTGCCAGCAGTTTAGGCCAGGGGCTCGAGCAGTACTTC
CASSLGQGLEQYF
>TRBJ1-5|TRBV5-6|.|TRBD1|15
TGTGCCAGCAGCCCCCGACAGGGGGTCCTTCAGCCCCAGCATTTT
CASSPRQGVLQPQHF
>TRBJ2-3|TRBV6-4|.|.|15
TGTGCCAGCAGTGACTCGGACGGTTTCACAGATACGCAGTGTTTT
CASSDSDGFTDTQCF
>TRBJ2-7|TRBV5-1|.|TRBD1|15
TGCGCCAGCAGCACCAACAGGGGGCCTATGAACGAGCAGTACTTC
CASSTNRGPMNEQYF
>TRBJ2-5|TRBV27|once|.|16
TGTGCCAGCAGTTTGGGAATAGGGGGAGACCAAGAGACCCAGTACTTC
CASSLGIGGDQETQYF
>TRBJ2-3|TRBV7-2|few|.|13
TGTGCCAGCAGCTCCTACTCGGTTCGTACGCAGTATTTT
CASSSYSVRTQYF
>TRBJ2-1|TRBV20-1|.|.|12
TGCAGTGCTTTCAGCTCCTACAATGAGCAGTTCTTC
CSAFSSYNEQFF
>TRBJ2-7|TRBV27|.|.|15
TGTGCCAGCAGTTATAAGGACAGTATAGGCTACGAGCAGTACTTC
CASSYKDSIGYEQYF
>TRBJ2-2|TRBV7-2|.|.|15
TGTGCCAGCAGCTTAGAGGCAGTTTTGACCGGGGAGCTGTTTTTT
CASSLEAVLTGELFF
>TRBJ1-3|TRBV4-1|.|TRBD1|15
TGCGCCAGCAGCCGGGACAGGAGCTCTGGAAACACCATATATTTT
CASSRDRSSGNTIYF
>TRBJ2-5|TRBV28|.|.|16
TGTGCCAGCAGTTCCTATCGGATCTATAACCAAGAGACCCAGTACTTC
CASSSYRIYNQETQYF
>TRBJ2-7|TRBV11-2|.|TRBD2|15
TGTGCCAGCAGCTTATGGGCGGGAGGATCCTACGAGCAGTACTTC
CASSLWAGGSYEQYF
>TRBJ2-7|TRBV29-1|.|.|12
TGCAGCGTCGAGACAGGTTTCCACGAGCAGTACTTC
CSVETGFHEQYF
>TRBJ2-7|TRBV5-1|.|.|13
TGCGCCAGCAGCTTAAGTACTCCTAGCGAGCAGTACTTC
CASSLSTPSEQYF
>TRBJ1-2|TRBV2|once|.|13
TGTGCCAGCAGTGAAATACAGGACTATGGCTACACCTTC
CASSEIQDYGYTF
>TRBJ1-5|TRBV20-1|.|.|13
TGCAGTGCTAGTAGGACAGACAATCAGCCCCAGCATTTT
CSASRTDNQPQHF
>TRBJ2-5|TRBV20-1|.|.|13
TGCAGTGCGCCGTTTACTAGGGACAATGAGCAGTACTTC
CSAPFTRDNEQYF
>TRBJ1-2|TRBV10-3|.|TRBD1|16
TGTGCCATCAGTGAGTCGAGATACAGACAGGGGCCTGGCTACACCTTC
CAISESRYRQGPGYTF
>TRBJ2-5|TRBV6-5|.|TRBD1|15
TGTGCCAGCAGACCGGGACAGGGGAGCGGGGAGACCCAGTACTTC
CASRPGQGSGETQYF
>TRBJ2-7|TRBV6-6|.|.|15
TGTGCCAGCACCGAAGGGGGGACAGCTTCCTACGAGCAGTACTTC
CASTEGGTASYEQYF
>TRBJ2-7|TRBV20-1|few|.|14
TGCAGTGTGGCGGGACTCCAAAGAAGTTACGAGCAGTACTTC
CSVAGLQRSYEQYF